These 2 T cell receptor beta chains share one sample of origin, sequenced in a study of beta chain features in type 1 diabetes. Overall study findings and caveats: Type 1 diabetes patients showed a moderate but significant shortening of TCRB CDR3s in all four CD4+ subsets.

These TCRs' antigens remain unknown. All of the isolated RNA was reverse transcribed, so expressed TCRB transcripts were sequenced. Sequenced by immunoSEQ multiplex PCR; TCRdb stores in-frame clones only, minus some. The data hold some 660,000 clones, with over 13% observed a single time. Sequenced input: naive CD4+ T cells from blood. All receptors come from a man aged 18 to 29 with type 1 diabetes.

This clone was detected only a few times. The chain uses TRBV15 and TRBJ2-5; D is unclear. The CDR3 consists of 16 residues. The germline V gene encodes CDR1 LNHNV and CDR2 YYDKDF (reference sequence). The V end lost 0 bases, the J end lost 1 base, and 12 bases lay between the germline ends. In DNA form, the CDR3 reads TGTGCCACCAGCAGAGATGCGCGACGGCCCCAAGAGACCCAGTACTTC. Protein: CATSRDARRPQETQYF. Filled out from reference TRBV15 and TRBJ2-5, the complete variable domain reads DAMVIQNPRYQVTQFGKPVTLSCSQTLNHNVMYWYQQKSSQAPKLLFHYYDKDFNNEADTPDNFQSRRPNTSFCFLDIRSPGLGDTAMYLCATSRDARRPQETQYFGPGTRLLVL.

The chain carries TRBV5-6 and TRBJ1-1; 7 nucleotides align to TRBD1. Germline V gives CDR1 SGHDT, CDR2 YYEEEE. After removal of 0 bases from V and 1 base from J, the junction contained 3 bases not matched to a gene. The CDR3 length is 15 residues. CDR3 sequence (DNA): TGTGCCAGCAGCTTGGAGGGGGCTCGGAACACTGAAGCTTTCTTT. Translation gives CASSLEGARNTEAFF.